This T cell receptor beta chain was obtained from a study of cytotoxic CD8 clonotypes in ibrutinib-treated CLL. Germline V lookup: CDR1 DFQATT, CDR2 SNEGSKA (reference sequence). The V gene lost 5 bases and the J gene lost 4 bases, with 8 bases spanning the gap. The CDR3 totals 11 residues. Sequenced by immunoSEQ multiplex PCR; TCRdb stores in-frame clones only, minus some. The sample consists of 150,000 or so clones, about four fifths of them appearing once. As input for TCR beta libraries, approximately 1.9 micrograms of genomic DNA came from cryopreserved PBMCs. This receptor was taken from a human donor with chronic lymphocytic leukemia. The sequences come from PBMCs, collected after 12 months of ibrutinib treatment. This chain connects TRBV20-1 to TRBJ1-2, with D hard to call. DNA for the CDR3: TGCAGTGCTCCGGTGGGCTATGGCTACACCTTC. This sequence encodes CSAPVGYGYTF.